This TCR beta chain was found in a study of blood T cell repertoires in COVID-19. About the study: Collection of acute and convalescent COVID-19 samples took place in the United States, Italy and Spain. Nucleic acid was either cDNA or gDNA, and it came from T cells, B-cell-depleted T cells, or PBMCs.

After removal of 4 bases from V and 6 bases from J, the junction contained 11 bases not matched to a gene. Looked up from germline, CDR1 is LGHDT and CDR2 is YNNKEL (reference sequence). This CDR3 comprises 15 residues. Under the authors' procedure: Amplification of reference gene primers was used by the study to estimate nucleated cell counts. Sequencing used immunoSEQ multiplex PCR; TCRdb keeps in-frame clones, though not all of them. That table is the source of V, J and clone size, and D and trimming were worked out from the DNA. The sample has about 170,000 clones, roughly 79% seen once. Sequenced: peripheral blood. This TCR came from a woman older than 75 with acute or convalescent COVID-19. The gene calls are TRBV3-1 (or the pseudogene TRBV3-2) and TRBJ1-2; TRBD1 aligns across 7 bases. CDR3 amino acids: CASSLGTAYDHGYTF. The CDR3 coding sequence is TGTGCCAGCAGCCTCGGGACAGCCTACGATCATGGCTACACCTTC.